The 4 T cell receptor beta chains presented below share a single source sample, sequenced in a study of T cells in Graves' hyperthyroidism and ophthalmopathy. RNA transcripts gave rise to amplified TCR beta CDR3 regions. The HTBI primer set drove a first-round RT-PCR of the TCR CDR3. One entry per CDR3 protein, called by TCRdb with MiXCR from the multiplex PCR reads. This repertoire shows 550,000 to 700,000 distinct CDR3 sequences, over 12% found once; its top ten account for around 4%. Sequenced: blood. The receptor set was obtained from a woman aged 40 to 49 with Graves' ophthalmopathy.

This clonotype has only a few counts. This chain connects TRBV19 to TRBJ2-7, with 7 bases identical to TRBD1. CDR1 is LNHDA, CDR2 SQIVND, per germline (reference sequence). Losses at the gene ends were 7 bases for V and 3 bases for J; bases not matched to a gene: 9. There are 14 residues in the CDR3. The DNA for the CDR3 is TGTGCCAGTACCAACAACAGGGGAGACTACGAGCAGTACTTC. Encoded protein: CASTNNRGDYEQYF.

This chain links TRBV20-1 with TRBJ1-1; 8 bases are a match to TRBD1. Germline V CDR1 and CDR2: DFQATT, SNEGSKA (reference sequence). This CDR3 region has 12 residues. Trimming removed 7 bases from V and 6 bases from J; junction bases left unmatched: 7. The CDR3 spells CSEDRVTSEAFF. The CDR3 nucleotides read TGCAGTGAGGACAGGGTGACATCTGAAGCTTTCTTT.

This chain joins TRBV30 and TRBJ1-5; TRBD1 aligns across 8 bases. The CDR3 is 14 residues long. The V and J ends lost 1 base and 4 bases, in that order; junction bases with no gene match: 3. Germline values: CDR1 GTSNPN, CDR2 SVGIG (reference sequence). The CDR3 loop reads CAWSAGQANQPQHF. DNA of the CDR3: TGTGCCTGGAGTGCGGGACAGGCTAATCAGCCCCAGCATTTT.

Regarding this clonotype: A much larger clonotype is one base distant, so this may be a read error. The rearrangement links TRBV9 to TRBJ1-1; D not resolved. V lost 0 bases, J lost 4 bases, and 10 bases lay in between. Germline assignment: CDR1 SGDLS and CDR2 YYNGEE. The CDR3 loop spans 14 amino acids. CDR3 sequence: CASSVEQSGTEAFF. The CDR3 nucleotides are TGTGCCAGCAGCGTAGAACAGTCGGGCACTGAAGCTTTCTTT.